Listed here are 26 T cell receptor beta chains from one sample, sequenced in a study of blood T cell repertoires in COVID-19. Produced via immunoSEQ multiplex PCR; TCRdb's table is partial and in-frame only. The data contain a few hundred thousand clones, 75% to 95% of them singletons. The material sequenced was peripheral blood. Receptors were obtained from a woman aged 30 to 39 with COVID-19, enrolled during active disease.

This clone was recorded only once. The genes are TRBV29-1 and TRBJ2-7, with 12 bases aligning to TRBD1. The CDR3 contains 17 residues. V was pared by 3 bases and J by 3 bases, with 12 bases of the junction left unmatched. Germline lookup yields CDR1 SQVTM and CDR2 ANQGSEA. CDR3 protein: CSVDQPGQGAQGYEQYF. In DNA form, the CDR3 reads TGCAGCGTTGACCAACCGGGACAGGGGGCGCAGGGCTACGAGCAGTACTTC.

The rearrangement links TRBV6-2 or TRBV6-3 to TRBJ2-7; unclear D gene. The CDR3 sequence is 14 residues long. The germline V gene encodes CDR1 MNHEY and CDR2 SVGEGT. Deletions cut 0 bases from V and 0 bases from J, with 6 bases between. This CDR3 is CASSYSLLSYEQYF. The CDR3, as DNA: TGTGCCAGCAGTTACTCCCTCCTCTCCTACGAGCAGTACTTC.

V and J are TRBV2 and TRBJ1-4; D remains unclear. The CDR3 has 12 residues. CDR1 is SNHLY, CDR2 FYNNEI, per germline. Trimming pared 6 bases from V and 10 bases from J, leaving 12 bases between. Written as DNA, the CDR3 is TGTGCCAGCAGCCTTCCACCAGGAAAACTGTTTTTT. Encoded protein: CASSLPPGKLFF.

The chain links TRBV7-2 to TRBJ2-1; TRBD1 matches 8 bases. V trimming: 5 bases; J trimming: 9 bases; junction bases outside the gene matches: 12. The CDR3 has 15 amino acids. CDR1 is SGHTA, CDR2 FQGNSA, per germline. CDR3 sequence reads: CASSPRDRKPAEQFF. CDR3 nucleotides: TGTGCCAGCAGCCCCCGGGACAGGAAACCCGCTGAGCAGTTCTTC.

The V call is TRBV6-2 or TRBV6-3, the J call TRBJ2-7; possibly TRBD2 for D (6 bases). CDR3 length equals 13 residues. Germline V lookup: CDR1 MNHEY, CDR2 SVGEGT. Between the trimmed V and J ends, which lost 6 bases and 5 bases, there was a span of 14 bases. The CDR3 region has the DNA TGTGCCAGCAGCCGGGACTTTGGGGACGAGCAGTACTTC. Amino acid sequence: CASSRDFGDEQYF.

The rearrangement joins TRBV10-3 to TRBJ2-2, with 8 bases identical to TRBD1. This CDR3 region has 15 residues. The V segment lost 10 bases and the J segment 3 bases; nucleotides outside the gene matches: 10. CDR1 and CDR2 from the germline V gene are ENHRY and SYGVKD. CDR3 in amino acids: CATKLTGVDTGELFF. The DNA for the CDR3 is TGTGCCACGAAGCTGACAGGGGTGGACACCGGGGAGCTGTTTTTT.

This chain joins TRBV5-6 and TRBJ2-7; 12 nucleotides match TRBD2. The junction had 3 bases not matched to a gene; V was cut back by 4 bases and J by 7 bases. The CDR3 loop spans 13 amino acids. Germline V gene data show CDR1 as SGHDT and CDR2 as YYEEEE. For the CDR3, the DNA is TGTGCCAGCAGCAGGGGACTAGCGGGTGAGCAGTACTTC. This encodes CASSRGLAGEQYF.

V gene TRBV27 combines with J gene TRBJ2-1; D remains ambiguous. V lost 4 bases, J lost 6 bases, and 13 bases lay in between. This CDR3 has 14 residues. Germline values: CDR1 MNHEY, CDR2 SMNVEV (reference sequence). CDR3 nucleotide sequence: TGTGCCAGCAGTTCCCCAACCAGGTCCAATGAGCAGTTCTTC. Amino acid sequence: CASSSPTRSNEQFF.

Here the CDR3 reads CASSSRGGRVLQYF. Written as DNA, the CDR3 is TGTGCCAGCAGCTCGCGGGGCGGGAGGGTGCTGCAGTACTTC. The rearrangement uses TRBV11-2 and TRBJ2-7; TRBD2 aligns across 9 bases. The CDR3 is 14 residues long. From germline, CDR1 is SGHAT and CDR2 FQNNGV. V dropped 4 bases and J dropped 9; count of bases not matched to a gene: 10.

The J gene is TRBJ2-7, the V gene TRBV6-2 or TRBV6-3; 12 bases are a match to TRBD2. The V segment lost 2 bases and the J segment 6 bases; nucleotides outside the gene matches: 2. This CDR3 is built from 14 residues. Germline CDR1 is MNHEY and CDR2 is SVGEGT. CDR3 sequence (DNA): TGTGCCAGCAGTTACCTAGCGGGAGGGAGCGAGCAGTACTTC. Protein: CASSYLAGGSEQYF.

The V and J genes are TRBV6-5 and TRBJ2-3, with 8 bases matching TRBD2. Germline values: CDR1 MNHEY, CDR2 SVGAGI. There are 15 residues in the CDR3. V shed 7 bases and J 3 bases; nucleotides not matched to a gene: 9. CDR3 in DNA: TGTGCCAGCATCCCCGGCAGCGGGAGAACAGATACGCAGTATTTT. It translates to CASIPGSGRTDTQYF.

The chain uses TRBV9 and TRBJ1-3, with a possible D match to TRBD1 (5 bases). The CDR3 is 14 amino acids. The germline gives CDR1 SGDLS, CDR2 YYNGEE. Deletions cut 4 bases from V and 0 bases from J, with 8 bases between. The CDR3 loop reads CASSWGDSGNTIYF. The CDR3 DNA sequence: TGTGCCAGCAGCTGGGGGGACTCTGGAAACACCATATATTTT.

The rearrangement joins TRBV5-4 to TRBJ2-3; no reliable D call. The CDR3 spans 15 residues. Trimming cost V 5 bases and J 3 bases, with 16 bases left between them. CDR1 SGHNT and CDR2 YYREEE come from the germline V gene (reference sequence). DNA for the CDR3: TGTGCCAGCAGATCTCCCGGAGATCGGACAGATACGCAGTATTTT. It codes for CASRSPGDRTDTQYF.

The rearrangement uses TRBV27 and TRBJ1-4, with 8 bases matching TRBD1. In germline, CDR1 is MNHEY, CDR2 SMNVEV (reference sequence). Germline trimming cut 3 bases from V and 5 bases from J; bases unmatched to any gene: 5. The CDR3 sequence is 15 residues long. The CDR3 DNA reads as TGTGCCAGCAGTTTCCGGGACAGGCTAAATGAAAAACTGTTTTTT. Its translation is CASSFRDRLNEKLFF. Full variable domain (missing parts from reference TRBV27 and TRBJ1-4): EAQVTQNPRYLITVTGKKLTVTCSQNMNHEYMSWYRQDPGLGLRQIYYSMNVEVTDKGDVPEGYKVSRKEKRNFPLILESPSPNQTSLYFCASSFRDRLNEKLFFGSGTQLSVL.

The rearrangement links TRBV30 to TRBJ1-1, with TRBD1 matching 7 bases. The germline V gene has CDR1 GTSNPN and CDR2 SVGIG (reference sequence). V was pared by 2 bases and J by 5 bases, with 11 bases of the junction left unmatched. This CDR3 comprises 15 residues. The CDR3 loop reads CAWSPTTGVRTEAFF. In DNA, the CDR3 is TGTGCCTGGAGTCCTACAACAGGGGTGCGGACTGAAGCTTTCTTT.

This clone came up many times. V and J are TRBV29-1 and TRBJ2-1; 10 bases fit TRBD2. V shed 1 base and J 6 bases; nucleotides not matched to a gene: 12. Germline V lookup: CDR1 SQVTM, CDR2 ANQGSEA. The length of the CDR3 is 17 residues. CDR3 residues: CSVEVLALAGLGNEQFF. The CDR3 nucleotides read TGCAGCGTTGAAGTCCTAGCACTAGCGGGATTGGGCAATGAGCAGTTCTTC.

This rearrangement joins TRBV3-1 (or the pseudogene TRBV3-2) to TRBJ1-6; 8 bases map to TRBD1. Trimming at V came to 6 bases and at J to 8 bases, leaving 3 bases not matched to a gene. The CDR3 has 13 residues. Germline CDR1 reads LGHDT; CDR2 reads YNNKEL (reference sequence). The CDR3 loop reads CASRTGEDSPLHF. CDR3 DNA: TGTGCCAGCAGGACAGGGGAGGATTCACCCCTCCACTTT.

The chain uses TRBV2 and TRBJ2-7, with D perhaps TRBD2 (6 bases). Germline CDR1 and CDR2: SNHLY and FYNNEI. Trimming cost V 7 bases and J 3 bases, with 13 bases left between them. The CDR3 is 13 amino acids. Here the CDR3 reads CASTGEDGYEQYF. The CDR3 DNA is TGTGCCAGCACGGGGGAGGATGGCTACGAGCAGTACTTC.

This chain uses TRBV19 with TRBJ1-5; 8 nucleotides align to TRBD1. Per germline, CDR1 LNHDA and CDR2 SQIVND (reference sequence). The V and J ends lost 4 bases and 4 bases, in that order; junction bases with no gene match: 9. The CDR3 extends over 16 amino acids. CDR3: CASSKQGVRPNQPQHF. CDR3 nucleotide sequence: TGTGCCAGTAGTAAACAGGGGGTTCGGCCAAATCAGCCCCAGCATTTT.

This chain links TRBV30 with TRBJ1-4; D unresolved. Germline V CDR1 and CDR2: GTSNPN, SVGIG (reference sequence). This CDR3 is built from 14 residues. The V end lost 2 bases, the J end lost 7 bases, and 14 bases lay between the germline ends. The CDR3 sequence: CAWSKPLRVEKLFF. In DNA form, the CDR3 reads TGTGCCTGGAGTAAGCCCTTACGGGTTGAAAAACTGTTTTTT.

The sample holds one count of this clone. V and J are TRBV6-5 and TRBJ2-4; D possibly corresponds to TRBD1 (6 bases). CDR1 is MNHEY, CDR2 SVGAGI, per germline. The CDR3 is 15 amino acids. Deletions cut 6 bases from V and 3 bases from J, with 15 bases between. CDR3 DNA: TGTGCCAGCAGCCCCAGGGGTATTGGCAAAAACATTCAGTACTTC. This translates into CASSPRGIGKNIQYF.

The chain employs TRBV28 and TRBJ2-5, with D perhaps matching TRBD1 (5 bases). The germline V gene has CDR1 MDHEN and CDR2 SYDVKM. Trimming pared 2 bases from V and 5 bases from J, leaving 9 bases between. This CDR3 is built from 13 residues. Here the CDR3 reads CASSLVGPETQYF. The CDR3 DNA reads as TGTGCCAGCAGTTTAGTGGGGCCGGAGACCCAGTACTTC.

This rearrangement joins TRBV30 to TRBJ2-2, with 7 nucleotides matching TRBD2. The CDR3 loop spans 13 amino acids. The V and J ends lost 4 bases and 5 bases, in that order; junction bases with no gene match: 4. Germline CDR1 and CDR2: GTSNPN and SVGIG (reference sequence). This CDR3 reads CAWIPGGTGELFF. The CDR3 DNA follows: TGTGCCTGGATCCCCGGGGGGACCGGGGAGCTGTTTTTT.

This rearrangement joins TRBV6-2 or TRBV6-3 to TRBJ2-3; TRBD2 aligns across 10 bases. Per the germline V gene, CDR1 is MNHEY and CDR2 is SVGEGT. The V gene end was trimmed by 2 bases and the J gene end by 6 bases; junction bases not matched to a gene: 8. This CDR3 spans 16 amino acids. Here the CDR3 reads CASSYPGLAGADTQYF. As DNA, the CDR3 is TGTGCCAGCAGTTACCCCGGCCTAGCGGGAGCGGATACGCAGTATTTT.

CDR3 in DNA: TGTGCCAGTGGATGGGAGTTGTCCTACGAGCAGTACTTC. Encoded protein: CASGWELSYEQYF. The V call is TRBV2, the J call TRBJ2-7; D may be TRBD2 (5 bases). The CDR3 consists of 13 residues. Germline assignment: CDR1 SNHLY and CDR2 FYNNEI. Trimming left V 9 bases short and J 1 base short, with 13 bases between.

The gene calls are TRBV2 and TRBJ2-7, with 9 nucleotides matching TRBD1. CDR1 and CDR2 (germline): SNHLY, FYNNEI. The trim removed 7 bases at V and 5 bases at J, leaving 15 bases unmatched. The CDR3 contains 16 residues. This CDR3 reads CASKKDRDRVVNEQYF. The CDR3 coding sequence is TGTGCCAGCAAAAAAGACCGGGACAGGGTGGTCAACGAGCAGTACTTC.